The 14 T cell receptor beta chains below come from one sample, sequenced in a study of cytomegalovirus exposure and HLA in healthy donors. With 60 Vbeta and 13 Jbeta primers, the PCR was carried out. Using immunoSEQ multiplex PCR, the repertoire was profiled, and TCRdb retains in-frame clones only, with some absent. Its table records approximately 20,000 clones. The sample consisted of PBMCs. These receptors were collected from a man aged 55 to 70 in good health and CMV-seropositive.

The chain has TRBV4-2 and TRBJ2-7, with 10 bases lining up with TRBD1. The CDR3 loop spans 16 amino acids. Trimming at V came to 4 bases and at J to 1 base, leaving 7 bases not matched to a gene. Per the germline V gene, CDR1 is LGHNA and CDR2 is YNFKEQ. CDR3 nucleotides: TGTGCCAGCAGCCCGACCGGGACAGGGGAATCCTACGAGCAGTACTTC. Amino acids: CASSPTGTGESYEQYF.

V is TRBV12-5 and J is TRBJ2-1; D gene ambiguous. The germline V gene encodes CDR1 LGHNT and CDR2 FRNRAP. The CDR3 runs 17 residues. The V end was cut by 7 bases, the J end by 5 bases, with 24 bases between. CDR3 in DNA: TGTGCTAGTGCCATGACTGGAAGCTACCCTTCCGACAATGAGCAGTTCTTC. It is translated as CASAMTGSYPSDNEQFF.

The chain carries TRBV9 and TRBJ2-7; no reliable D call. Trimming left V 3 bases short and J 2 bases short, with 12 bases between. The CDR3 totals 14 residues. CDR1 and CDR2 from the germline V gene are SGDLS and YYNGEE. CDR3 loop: CASSGLTPPYEQYF. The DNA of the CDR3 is TGTGCCAGCAGCGGTCTTACTCCGCCCTACGAGCAGTACTTC.

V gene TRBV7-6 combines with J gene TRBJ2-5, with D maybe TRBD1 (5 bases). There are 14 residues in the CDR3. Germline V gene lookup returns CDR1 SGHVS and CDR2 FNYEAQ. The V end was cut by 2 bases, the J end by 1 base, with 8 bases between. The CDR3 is CASSLYQGQETQYF. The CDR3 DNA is TGTGCCAGCAGCTTATATCAGGGCCAAGAGACCCAGTACTTC.

The CDR3 here is CASSIGTGGRETQYF. CDR3 coding DNA: TGTGCCAGTAGTATCGGGACAGGGGGCAGGGAGACCCAGTACTTC. The V and J genes are TRBV19 and TRBJ2-5, with 12 bases fitting TRBD1. The ends lost 3 bases at V and 5 bases at J; junction bases unmatched: 4. Germline values: CDR1 LNHDA, CDR2 SQIVND (reference sequence). This CDR3 spans 15 amino acids.

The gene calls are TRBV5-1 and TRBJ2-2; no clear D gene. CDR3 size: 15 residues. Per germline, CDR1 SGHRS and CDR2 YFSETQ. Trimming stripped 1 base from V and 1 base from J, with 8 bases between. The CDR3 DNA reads TGCGCCAGCAGCTTGAATCCAGGGAACACCGGGGAGCTGTTTTTT. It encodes CASSLNPGNTGELFF.

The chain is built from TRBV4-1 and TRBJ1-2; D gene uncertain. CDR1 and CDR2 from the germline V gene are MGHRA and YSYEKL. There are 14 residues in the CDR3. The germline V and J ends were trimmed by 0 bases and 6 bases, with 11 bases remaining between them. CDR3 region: CASSQDFRDHGYTF. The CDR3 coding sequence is TGCGCCAGCAGCCAAGATTTCCGGGATCATGGCTACACCTTC.

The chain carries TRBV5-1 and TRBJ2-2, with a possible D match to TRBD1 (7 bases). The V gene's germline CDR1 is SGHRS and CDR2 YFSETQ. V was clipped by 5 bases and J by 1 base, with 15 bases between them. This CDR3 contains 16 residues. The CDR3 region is CASRGQGGLNTGELFF. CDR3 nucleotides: TGCGCCAGCAGAGGCCAGGGGGGACTGAACACCGGGGAGCTGTTTTTT.

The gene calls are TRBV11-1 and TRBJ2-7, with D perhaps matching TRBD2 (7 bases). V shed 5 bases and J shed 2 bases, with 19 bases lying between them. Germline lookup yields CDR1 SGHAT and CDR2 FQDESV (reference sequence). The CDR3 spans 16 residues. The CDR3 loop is CASSQTEGGTTYEQYF. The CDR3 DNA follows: TGTGCCAGCAGCCAGACAGAGGGGGGGACGACCTACGAGCAGTACTTC.

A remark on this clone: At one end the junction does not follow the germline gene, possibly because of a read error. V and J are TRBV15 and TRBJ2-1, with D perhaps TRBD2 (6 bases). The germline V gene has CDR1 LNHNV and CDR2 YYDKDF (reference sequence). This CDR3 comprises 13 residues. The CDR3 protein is CATSGEMGGEQFF. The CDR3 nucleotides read TGTGCCACCAGCGGAGAGATGGGGGGTGAGCAGTTCTTC.

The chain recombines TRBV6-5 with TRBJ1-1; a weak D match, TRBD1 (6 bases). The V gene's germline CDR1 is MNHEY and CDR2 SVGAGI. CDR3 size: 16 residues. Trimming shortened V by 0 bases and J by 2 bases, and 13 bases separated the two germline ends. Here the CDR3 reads CASSYSGGATNTEAFF. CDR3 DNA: TGTGCCAGCAGTTACTCTGGGGGGGCGACTAACACTGAAGCTTTCTTT.

CDR3 in amino acids: CATSRDRSLLARVYNEQFF. The CDR3 nucleotides read TGTGCCACCAGCAGAGATCGGTCTCTACTAGCGAGGGTCTACAATGAGCAGTTCTTC. The gene calls are TRBV15 and TRBJ2-1, with 7 bases fitting TRBD2. The V and J ends lost 0 bases and 3 bases, in that order; junction bases with no gene match: 14. The germline CDR1 and CDR2 sequences are LNHNV and YYDKDF (reference sequence). This CDR3 comprises 19 residues.

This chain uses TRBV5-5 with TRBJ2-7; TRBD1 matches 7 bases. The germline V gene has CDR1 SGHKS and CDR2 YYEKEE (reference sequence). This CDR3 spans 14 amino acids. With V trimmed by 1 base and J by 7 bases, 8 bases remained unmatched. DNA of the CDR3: TGTGCCAGCAGCTTGAGAGGGACAGTCTGGGAGCAGTACTTC. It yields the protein CASSLRGTVWEQYF.

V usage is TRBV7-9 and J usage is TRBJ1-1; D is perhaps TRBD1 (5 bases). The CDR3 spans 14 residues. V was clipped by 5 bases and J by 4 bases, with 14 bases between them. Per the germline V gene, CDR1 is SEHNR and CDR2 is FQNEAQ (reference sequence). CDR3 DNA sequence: TGTGCCAGCAGCCACTGGGACGGGGGCACTGAAGCTTTCTTT. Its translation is CASSHWDGGTEAFF.